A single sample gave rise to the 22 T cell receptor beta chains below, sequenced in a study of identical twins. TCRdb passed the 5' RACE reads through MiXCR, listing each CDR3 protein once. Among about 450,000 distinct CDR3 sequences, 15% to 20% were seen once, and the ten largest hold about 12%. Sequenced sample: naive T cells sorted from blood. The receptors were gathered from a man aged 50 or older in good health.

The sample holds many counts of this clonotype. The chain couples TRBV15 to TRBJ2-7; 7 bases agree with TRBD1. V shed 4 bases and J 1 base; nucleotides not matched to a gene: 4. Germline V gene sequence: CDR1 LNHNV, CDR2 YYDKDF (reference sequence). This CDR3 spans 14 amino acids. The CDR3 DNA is TGTGCCACCAGCAACGCCAGGGGGTCCTACGAGCAGTACTTC. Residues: CATSNARGSYEQYF.

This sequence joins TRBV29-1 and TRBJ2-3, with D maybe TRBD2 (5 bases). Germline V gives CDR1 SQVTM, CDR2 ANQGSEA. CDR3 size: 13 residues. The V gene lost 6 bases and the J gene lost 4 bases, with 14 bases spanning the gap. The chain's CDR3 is CSVAFRTADTQYF. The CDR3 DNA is TGCAGCGTCGCCTTCAGGACTGCAGATACGCAGTATTTT.

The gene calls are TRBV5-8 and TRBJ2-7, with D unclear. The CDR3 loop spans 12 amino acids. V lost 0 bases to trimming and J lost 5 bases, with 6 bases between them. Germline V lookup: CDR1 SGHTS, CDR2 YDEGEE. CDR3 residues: CASSLAVDEQYF. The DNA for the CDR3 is TGTGCCAGCAGCTTGGCCGTCGACGAGCAGTACTTC.

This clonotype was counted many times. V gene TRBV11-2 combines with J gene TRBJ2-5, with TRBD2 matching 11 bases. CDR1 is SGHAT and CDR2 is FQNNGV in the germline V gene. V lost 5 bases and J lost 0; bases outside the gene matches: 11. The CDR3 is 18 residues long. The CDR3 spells CASSRRASGGYYQETQYF. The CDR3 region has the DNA TGTGCCAGCAGCAGAAGGGCTAGCGGGGGGTATTACCAAGAGACCCAGTACTTC.

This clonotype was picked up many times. As DNA, the CDR3 is TGCGCCAGCAGCCGGGGGACAGAGATGAAAAAGATGTTTTTT. This codes for CASSRGTEMKKMFF. The V gene is TRBV4-3, the J gene TRBJ1-4, with 7 bases that match TRBD1. Germline V gives CDR1 LGHNA, CDR2 YSLEER. The CDR3 is 14 amino acids. V shed 4 bases, J shed 15 bases, and the junction held 14 bases outside the gene matches.

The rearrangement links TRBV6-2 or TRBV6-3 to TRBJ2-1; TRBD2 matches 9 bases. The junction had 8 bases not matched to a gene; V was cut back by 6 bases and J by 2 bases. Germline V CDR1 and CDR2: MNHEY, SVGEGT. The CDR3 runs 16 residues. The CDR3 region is CASSPGGGRAYNEQFF. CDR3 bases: TGTGCCAGCAGCCCCGGTGGCGGGAGGGCCTACAATGAGCAGTTCTTC.

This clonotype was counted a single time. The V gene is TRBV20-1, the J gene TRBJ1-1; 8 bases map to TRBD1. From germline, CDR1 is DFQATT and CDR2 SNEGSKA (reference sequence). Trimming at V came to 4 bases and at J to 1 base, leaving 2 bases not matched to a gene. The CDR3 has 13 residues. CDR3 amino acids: CSAMTGENTEAFF. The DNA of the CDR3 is TGCAGTGCTATGACAGGGGAGAACACTGAAGCTTTCTTT.

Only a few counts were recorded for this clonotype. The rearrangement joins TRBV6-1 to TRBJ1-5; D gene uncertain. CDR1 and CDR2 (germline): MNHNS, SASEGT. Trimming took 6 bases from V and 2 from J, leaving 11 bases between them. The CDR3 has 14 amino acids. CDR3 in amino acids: CASSRLSGNQPQHF. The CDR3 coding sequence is TGTGCCAGCAGCCGCCTATCTGGCAATCAGCCCCAGCATTTT.

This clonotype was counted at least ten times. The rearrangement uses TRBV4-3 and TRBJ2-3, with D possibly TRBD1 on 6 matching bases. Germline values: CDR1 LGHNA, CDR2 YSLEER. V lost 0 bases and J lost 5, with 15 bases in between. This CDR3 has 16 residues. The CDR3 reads CASSQDQGLRVDTQYF. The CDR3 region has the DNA TGCGCCAGCAGCCAAGATCAGGGGTTACGGGTAGATACGCAGTATTTT.

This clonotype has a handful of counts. CDR3: CASSPQGDQYF. The CDR3 nucleotides read TGTGCCAGCAGTCCCCAGGGGGACCAGTACTTC. This rearrangement joins TRBV28 to TRBJ2-7, with 7 bases fitting TRBD1. From germline, CDR1 is MDHEN and CDR2 SYDVKM. V was pared by 5 bases and J by 10 bases, with 5 bases of the junction left unmatched. This CDR3 region has 11 residues.

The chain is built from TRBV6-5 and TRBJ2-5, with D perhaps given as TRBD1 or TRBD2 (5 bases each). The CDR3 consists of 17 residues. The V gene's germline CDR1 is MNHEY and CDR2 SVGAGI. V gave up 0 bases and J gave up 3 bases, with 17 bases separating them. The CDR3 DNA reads TGTGCCAGCAGTTACTCGTGGCAGATAGAGGGGAAAGAGACCCAGTACTTC. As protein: CASSYSWQIEGKETQYF.

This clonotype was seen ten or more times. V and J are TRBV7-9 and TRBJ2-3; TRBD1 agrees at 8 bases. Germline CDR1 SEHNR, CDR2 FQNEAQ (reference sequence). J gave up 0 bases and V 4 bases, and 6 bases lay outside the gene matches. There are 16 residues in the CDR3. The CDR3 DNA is TGTGCCAGCAGCTCGTCGACAGGGGCTAGCACAGATACGCAGTATTTT. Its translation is CASSSSTGASTDTQYF.

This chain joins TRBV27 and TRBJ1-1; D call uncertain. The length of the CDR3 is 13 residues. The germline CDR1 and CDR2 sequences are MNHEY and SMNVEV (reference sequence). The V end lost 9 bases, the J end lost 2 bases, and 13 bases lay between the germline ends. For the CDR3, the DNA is TGTGCCAGTAGACCCCTTTTAAACACTGAAGCTTTCTTT. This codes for CASRPLLNTEAFF.

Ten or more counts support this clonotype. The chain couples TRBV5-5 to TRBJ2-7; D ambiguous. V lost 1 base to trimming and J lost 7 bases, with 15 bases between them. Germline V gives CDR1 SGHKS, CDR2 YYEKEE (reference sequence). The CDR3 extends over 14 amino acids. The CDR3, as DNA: TGTGCCAGCAGCTTGCAGCCGGACCGCCGGGAGCAGTACTTC. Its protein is CASSLQPDRREQYF.

The CDR3 DNA reads as TGTGCCAGCAGCCGACAGGGGAGGTTGGGCGAGCAGTACTTC. This codes for CASSRQGRLGEQYF. The rearrangement links TRBV5-4 to TRBJ2-7; 8 bases are shared with TRBD1. Per the germline V gene, CDR1 is SGHNT and CDR2 is YYREEE (reference sequence). J gave up 6 bases and V 4 bases, and 9 bases lay outside the gene matches. The CDR3 consists of 14 residues.

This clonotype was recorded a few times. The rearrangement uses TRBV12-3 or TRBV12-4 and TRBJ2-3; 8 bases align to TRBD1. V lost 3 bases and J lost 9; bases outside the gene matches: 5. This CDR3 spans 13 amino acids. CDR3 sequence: CASSFADRETQYF. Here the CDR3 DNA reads TGTGCCAGCAGTTTCGCGGACAGGGAGACGCAGTATTTT.

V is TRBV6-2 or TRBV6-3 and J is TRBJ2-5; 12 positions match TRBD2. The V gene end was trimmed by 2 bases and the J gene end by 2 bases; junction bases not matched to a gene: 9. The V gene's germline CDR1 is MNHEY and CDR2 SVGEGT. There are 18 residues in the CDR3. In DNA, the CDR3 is TGTGCCAGCAGTTACCCCACCGGACTAGCGGGGATTCAAGAGACCCAGTACTTC. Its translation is CASSYPTGLAGIQETQYF.

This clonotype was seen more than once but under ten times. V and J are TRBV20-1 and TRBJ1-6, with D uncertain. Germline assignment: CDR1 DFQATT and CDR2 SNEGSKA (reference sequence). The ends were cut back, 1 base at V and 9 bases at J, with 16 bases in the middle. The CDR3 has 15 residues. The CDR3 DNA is TGCAGTGCTAGAGGCTCAGGAGGGCGAGGTTCACCCCTCCACTTT. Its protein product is CSARGSGGRGSPLHF.

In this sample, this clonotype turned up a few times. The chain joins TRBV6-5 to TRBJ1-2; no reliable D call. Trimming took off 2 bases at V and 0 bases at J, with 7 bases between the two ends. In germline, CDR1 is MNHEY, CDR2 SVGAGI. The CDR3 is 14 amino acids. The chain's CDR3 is CASSYNKANYGYTF. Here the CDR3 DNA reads TGTGCCAGCAGTTACAACAAAGCTAACTATGGCTACACCTTC.

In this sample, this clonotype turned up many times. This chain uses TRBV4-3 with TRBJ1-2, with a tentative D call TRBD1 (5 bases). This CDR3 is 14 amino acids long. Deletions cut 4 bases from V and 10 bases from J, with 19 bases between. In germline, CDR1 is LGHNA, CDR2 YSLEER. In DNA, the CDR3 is TGCGCCAGCAGCCCCGGAATGCGCAGGGATGTCTACACCTTC. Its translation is CASSPGMRRDVYTF.

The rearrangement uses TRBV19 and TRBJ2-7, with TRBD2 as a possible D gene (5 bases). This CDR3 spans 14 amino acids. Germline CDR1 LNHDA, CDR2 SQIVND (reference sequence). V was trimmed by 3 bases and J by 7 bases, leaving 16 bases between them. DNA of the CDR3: TGTGCCAGTAGTATGCCCGGGGTGATCGAGGAGCAGTACTTC. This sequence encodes CASSMPGVIEEQYF.

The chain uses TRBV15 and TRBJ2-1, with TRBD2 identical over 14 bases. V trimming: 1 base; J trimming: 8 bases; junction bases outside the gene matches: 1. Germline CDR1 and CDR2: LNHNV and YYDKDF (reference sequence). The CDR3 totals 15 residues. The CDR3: CATSRGLAGGHEQFF. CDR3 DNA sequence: TGTGCCACCAGCAGAGGACTAGCGGGGGGGCATGAGCAGTTCTTC.